This T cell receptor (beta chain) stems from a study of T cells after yellow fever vaccination. This clonotype was observed a few times. CDR1 DFQATT and CDR2 SNEGSKA come from the germline V gene (reference sequence). The CDR3 is 23 amino acids. J gave up 0 bases and V 1 base, and 26 bases lay outside the gene matches. TCRdb called the 5' RACE reads again in MiXCR, with one record for every CDR3 protein. The sample has some 390,000 distinct CDR3 sequences; roughly 6.2% are singletons. The sample was PBMCs, taken 5 days after the yellow fever booster vaccination. V gene TRBV20-1 combines with J gene TRBJ2-3; 9 bases fit TRBD2. The sequence came from a man aged 25 to 40 who received the YFV17D yellow fever vaccine. The CDR3 reads CSARVLRGTLQRSSGVSTDTQYF. CDR3 in DNA: TGCAGTGCTAGAGTCCTTCGGGGGACCCTTCAACGGTCTAGCGGGGTTAGCACAGATACGCAGTATTTT.